This T cell receptor beta chain was identified in a study of blood T cell repertoires in COVID-19. Turning to the study itself: COVID-19 samples, acute and convalescent, were from the United States, Italy and Spain.

Sequencing used immunoSEQ multiplex PCR; TCRdb keeps in-frame clones, though not all of them. The sample holds around 300,000 clones, around 85% seen once. Germline-derived CDR1 and CDR2 are SEHNR and FQNEAQ (reference sequence). The CDR3 length is 14 residues. Trimming took 8 bases from V and 3 from J, leaving 13 bases between them. Assignment of participants to cohorts was predicated upon participant-reported clinical history. This receptor was obtained from a woman aged 45-60 years who had recovered from COVID-19. This sequence joins TRBV7-9 and TRBJ2-2, with D unclear. Sequencing was performed on PBMCs or T cells enriched from blood (not recorded which). The CDR3 DNA is TGTGCCAGCGGCAAAGACCGGTACACCGGGGAGCTGTTTTTT. This encodes CASGKDRYTGELFF.